The clone carrying this TCR beta chain came up a few times. Antigen specificity is unknown. This entry comes from a study of T cell responses to AZD1222 COVID-19 vaccine. Whole-study findings and limits: Sampling captured repertoires only after the peak T cell response. Vaccine-associated CD4 TCRs ranged over spike, dominating at 160-218 and 743-854.

The assay was immunoSEQ multiplex PCR, and TCRdb's table has in-frame clones only and misses some. Of some 110,000 clones listed, 80% to 85% are singletons. CDR3 length: 15 residues. Germline CDR1 and CDR2: SGDLS and YYNGEE. Between the trimmed V and J ends, which lost 3 bases and 4 bases, there was a span of 15 bases. The V gene is TRBV9, the J gene TRBJ2-3; D is perhaps TRBD2 (6 bases). Here the sequenced sample was peripheral blood, taken on day 0 of AZD1222 vaccination. The clonotype comes from an adult in good health. CDR3 amino acids: CASSARGASADTQYF. CDR3 sequence (DNA): TGTGCCAGCAGCGCCCGTGGGGCTAGCGCAGATACGCAGTATTTT.